The T cell receptor (beta chain) under discussion was sequenced for a study of Ad26.COV2.S vaccination and SARS-CoV-2 variants. Study outcomes and limitations: Vaccine recipients showed a spike-specific TCR breadth that was higher than in placebo recipients. Placebo and vaccine recipients had non-spike TCR breadth that was similar.

This CDR3 contains 13 residues. Germline-derived CDR1 and CDR2 are MDHEN and SYDVKM. V lost 10 bases to trimming and J lost 5 bases; unmatched junction nucleotides: 8. The treatment is: over 15 received Ad26.COV2.S at low or high dose, single or two shots; 5 received placebo; per-sample allocation not given. Vaccine and placebo recipients were sampled on day 63 after the first injection. Comment on this clone: Its antigen is still unknown.

The method was immunoSEQ multiplex PCR; TCRdb's version includes in-frame clones alone and lacks a portion of them. The sample shows roughly 400,000 clones, about nine tenths of them seen only once. The J gene is TRBJ2-3, the V gene TRBV28; 8 bases map to TRBD1. The origin of this receptor is a person between 18 and 60 years old who received the Ad26.COV2.S COVID-19 vaccine or a placebo. This specimen consisted of peripheral blood, obtained in a trial of Ad26.COV2.S vaccine versus placebo. For the CDR3, the DNA is TGTGCCATCTACGACAGGGGCGAAGATACGCAGTATTTT. Protein sequence: CAIYDRGEDTQYF.